This TCR beta chain originates from a study of blood T cell repertoires in COVID-19. Turning to the study itself: Both acute and convalescent COVID-19 samples were obtained from the United States, Italy and Spain.

V was shortened by 5 bases and J by 13 bases, with 18 bases between the two germline ends. CDR1 and CDR2 from the germline V gene are SGHAT and FQNNGV. The CDR3 consists of 13 residues. Original processing methods: Quantification of nucleated cells was approximated via reference gene primer amplification. The method was immunoSEQ multiplex PCR; TCRdb's version includes in-frame clones alone and lacks a portion of them. That table furnishes V, J and clone size, whereas the DNA furnished D and trimming. The sample consists of more than 95,000 clones, 85% of them appearing once. The chain has TRBV11-2 and TRBJ1-5; D may be TRBD1 (5 bases). The sequenced sample consisted of peripheral blood. The sequence derives from an elderly man with active or convalescent COVID-19. This chain's CDR3 is CASSPRPRAPQHF. In DNA, the CDR3 is TGTGCCAGCAGCCCACGGCCCAGGGCGCCTCAGCATTTT.